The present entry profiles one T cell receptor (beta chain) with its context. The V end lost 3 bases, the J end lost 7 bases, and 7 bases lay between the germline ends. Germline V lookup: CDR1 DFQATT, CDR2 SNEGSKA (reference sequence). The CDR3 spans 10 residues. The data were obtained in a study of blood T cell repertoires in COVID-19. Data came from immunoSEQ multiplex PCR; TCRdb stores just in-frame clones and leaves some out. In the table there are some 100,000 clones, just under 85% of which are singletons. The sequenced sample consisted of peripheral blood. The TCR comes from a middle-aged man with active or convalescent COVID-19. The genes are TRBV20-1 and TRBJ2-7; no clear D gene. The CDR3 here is CSARGQEQYF. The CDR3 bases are TGCAGTGCTAGGGGCCAGGAGCAGTACTTC.